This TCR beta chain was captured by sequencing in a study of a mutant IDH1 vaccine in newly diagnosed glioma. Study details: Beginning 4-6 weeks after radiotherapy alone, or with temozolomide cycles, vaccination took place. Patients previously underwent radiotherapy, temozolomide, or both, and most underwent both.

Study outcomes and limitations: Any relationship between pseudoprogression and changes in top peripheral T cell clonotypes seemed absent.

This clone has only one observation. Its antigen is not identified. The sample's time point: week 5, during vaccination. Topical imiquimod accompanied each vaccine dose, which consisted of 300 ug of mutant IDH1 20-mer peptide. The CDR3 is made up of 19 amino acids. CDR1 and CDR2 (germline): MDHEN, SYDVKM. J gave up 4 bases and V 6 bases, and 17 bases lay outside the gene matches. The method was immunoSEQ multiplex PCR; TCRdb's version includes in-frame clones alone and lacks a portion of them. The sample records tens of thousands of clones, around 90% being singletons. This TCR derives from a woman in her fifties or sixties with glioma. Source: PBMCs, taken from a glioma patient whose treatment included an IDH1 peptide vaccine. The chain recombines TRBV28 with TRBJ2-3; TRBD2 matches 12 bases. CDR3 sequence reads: CASSPRTSGKVYKADTQYF. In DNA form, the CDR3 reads TGTGCCAGCAGCCCGCGGACTAGCGGGAAAGTTTATAAGGCAGATACGCAGTATTTT.